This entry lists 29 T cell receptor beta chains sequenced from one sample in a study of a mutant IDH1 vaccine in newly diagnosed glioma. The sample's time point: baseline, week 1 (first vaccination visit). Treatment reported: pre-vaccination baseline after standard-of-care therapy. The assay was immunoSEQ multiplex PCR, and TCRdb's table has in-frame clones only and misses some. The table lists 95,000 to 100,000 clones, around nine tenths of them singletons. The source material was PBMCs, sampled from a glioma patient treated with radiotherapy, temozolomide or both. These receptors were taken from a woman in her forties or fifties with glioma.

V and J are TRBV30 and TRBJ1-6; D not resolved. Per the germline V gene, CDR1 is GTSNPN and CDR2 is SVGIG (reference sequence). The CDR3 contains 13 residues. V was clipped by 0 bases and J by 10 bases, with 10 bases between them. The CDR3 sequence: CAWSVQRESPLHF. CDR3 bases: TGTGCCTGGAGTGTACAGAGGGAATCACCCCTCCACTTT.

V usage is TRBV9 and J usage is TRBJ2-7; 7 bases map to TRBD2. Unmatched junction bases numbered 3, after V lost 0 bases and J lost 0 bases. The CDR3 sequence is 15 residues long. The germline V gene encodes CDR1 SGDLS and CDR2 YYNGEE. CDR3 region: CASSVGAGDSYEQYF. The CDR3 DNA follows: TGTGCCAGCAGCGTAGGGGCGGGAGACTCCTACGAGCAGTACTTC.

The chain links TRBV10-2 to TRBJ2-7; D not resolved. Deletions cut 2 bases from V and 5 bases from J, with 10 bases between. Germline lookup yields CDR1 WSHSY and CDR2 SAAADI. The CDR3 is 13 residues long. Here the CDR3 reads CASSEATINEQYF. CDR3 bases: TGCGCCAGCAGTGAGGCAACCATCAACGAGCAGTACTTC.

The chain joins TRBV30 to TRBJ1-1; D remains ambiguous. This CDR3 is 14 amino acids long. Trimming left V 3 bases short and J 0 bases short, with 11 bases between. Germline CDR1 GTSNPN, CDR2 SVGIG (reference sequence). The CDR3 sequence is CAWSLRTLNTEAFF. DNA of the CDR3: TGTGCCTGGAGCCTAAGGACTTTGAACACTGAAGCTTTCTTT.

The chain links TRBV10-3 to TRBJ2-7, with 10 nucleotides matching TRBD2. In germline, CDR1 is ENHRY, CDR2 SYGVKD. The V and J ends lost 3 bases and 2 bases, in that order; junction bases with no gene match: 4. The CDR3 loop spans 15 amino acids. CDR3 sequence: CAISETSGATYEQYF. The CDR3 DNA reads TGTGCCATCAGTGAAACTAGCGGGGCTACCTACGAGCAGTACTTC.

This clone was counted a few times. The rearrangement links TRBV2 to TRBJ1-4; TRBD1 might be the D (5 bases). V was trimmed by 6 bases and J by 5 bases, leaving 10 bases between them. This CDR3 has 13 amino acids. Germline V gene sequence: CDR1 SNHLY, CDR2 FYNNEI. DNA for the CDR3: TGTGCCAGCAGCAGGGACCAAAATGAAAAACTGTTTTTT. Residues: CASSRDQNEKLFF.

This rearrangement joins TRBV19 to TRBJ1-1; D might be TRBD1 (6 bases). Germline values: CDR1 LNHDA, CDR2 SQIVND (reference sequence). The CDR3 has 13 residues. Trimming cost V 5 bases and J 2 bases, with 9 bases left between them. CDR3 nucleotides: TGTGCCAGTAGTTTGGGGGCAAACACTGAAGCTTTCTTT. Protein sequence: CASSLGANTEAFF.

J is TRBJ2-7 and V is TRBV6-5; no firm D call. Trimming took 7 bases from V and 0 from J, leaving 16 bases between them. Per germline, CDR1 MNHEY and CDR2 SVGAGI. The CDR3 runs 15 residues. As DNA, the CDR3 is TGTGCCAGCAAGGAGTACCAGGCTATCTCCTACGAGCAGTACTTC. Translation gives CASKEYQAISYEQYF.

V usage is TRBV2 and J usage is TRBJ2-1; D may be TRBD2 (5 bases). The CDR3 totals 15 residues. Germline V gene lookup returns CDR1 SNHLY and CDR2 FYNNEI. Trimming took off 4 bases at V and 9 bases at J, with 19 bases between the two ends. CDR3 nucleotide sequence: TGTGCCAGCAGTGGGTACGGGGTGTCGACGGGTGAGCAGTTCTTC. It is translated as CASSGYGVSTGEQFF.

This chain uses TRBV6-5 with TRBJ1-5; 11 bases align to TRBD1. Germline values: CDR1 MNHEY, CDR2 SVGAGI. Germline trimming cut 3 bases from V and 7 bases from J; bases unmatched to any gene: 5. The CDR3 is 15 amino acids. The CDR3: CASSYGGQGDQPQHF. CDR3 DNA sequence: TGTGCCAGCAGTTATGGGGGACAGGGGGACCAGCCCCAGCATTTT.

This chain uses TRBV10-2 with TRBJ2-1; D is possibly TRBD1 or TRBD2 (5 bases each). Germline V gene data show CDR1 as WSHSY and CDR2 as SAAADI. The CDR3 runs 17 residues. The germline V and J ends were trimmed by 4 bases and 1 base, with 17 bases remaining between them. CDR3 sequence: CASSGRSPGTSYNEQFF. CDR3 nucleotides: TGCGCCAGCAGTGGTCGCTCCCCCGGGACGTCCTACAATGAGCAGTTCTTC.

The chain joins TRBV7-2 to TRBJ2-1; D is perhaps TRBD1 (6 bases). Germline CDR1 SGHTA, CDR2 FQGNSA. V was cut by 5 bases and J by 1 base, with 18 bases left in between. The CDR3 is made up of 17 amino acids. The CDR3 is CASSRRGGAGSYNEQFF. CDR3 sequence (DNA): TGTGCCAGCAGCCGGAGAGGGGGTGCTGGTTCCTACAATGAGCAGTTCTTC.

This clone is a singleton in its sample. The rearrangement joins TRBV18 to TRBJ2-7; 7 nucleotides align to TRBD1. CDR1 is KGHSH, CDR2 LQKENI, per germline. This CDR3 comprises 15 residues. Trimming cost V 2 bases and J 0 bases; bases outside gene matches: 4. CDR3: CASSPGTVDSYEQYF. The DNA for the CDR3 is TGTGCCAGCTCACCAGGGACAGTGGACTCCTACGAGCAGTACTTC.

The CDR3 DNA follows: TGTGCCAGCGTCACAATTATCGGGCTCTACGAGCAGTACTTC. Its protein is CASVTIIGLYEQYF. The gene calls are TRBV6-5 and TRBJ2-7; D is unclear. CDR3 length: 14 residues. Deletions cut 8 bases from V and 3 bases from J, with 17 bases between. The germline V gene encodes CDR1 MNHEY and CDR2 SVGAGI.

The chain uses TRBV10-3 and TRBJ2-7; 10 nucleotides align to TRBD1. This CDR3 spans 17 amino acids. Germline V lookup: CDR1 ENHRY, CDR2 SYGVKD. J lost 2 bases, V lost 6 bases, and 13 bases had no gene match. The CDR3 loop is CAIRARQGQGLTYEQYF. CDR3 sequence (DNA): TGTGCCATCAGAGCTCGACAGGGACAGGGGTTAACCTACGAGCAGTACTTC.

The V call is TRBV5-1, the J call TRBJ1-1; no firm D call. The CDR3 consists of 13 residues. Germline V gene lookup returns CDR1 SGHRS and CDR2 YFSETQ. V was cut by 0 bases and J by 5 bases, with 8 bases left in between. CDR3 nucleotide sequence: TGCGCCAGCAGCTTGGCCGTAGGGACTGAAGCTTTCTTT. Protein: CASSLAVGTEAFF.

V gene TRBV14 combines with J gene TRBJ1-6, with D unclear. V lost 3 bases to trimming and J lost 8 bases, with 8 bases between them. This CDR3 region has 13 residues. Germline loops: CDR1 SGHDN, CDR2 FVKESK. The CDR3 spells CASSQSLDSPLHF. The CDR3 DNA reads TGTGCCAGCAGCCAGAGTCTGGATTCACCCCTCCACTTT.

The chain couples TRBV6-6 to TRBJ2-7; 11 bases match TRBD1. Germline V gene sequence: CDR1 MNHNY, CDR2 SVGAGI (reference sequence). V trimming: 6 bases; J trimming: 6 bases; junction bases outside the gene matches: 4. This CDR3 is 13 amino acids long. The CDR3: CASSPGQGAEQYF. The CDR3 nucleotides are TGTGCCAGCAGCCCCGGACAGGGGGCCGAGCAGTACTTC.

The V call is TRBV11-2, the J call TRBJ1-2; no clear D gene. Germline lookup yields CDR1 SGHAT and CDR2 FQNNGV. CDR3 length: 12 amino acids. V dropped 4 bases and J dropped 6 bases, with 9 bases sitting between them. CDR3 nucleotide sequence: TGTGCCAGCAGCTCCGAATCGAATGGCTACACCTTC. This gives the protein CASSSESNGYTF.

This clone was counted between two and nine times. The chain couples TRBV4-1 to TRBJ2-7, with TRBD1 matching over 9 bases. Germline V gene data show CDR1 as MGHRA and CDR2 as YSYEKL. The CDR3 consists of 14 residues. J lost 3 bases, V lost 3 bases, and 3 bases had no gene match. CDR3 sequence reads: CASSHPGQGYEQYF. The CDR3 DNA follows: TGCGCCAGCAGCCACCCGGGACAGGGCTACGAGCAGTACTTC.

The CDR3, as DNA: TGTGCCAGCAGCTTATGGTCCAGCGGGATTGTCAATGAGCAGTTCTTC. It specifies CASSLWSSGIVNEQFF. The chain is built from TRBV7-6 and TRBJ2-1; 7 nucleotides agree with TRBD2. CDR1 is SGHVS, CDR2 FNYEAQ, per germline. CDR3 length equals 16 residues. V was pared by 2 bases and J by 6 bases, with 10 bases of the junction left unmatched. Variable domain in full (rest from reference TRBV7-6 and TRBJ2-1): GAGVSQSPRYKVTKRGQDVALRCDPISGHVSLYWYRQALGQGPEFLTYFNYEAQQDKSGLPNDRFSAERPEGSISTLTIQRTEQRDSAMYRCASSLWSSGIVNEQFFGPGTRLTVL.

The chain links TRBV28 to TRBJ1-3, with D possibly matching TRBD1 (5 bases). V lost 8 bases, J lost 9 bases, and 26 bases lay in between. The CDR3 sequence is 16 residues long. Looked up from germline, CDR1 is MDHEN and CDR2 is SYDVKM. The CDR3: CASAPLPTAPGGTIYF. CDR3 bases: TGTGCCAGCGCTCCTCTTCCGACAGCTCCTGGGGGCACCATATATTTT.

The CDR3 nucleotides are TGTGCCAGCTCACCCCTCGTTGGGACTAGCGAGTACGAGCAGTACTTC. As protein: CASSPLVGTSEYEQYF. This chain links TRBV18 with TRBJ2-7, with 10 nucleotides matching TRBD2. Germline CDR1 reads KGHSH; CDR2 reads LQKENI. The length of the CDR3 is 16 residues. Unmatched junction bases numbered 9, after V lost 3 bases and J lost 4 bases.

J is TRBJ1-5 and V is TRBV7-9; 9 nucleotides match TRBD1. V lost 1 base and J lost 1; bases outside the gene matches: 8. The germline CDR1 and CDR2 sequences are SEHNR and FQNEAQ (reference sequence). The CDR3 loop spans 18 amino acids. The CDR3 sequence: CASSLDGTGRVSNQPQHF. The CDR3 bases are TGTGCCAGCAGCTTAGACGGGACAGGGAGGGTGAGCAATCAGCCCCAGCATTTT.

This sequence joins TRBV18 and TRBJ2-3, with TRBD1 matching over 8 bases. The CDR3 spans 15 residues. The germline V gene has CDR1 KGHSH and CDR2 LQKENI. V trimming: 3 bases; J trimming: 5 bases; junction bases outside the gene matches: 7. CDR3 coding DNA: TGTGCCAGCTCACCGGGCCAGGGGGCAATAGATACGCAGTATTTT. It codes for CASSPGQGAIDTQYF. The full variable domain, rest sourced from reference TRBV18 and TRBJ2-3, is NAGVMQNPRHLVRRRGQEARLRCSPMKGHSHVYWYRQLPEEGLKFMVYLQKENIIDESGMPKERFSAEFPKEGPSILRIQQVVRGDSAAYFCASSPGQGAIDTQYFGPGTRLTVL.

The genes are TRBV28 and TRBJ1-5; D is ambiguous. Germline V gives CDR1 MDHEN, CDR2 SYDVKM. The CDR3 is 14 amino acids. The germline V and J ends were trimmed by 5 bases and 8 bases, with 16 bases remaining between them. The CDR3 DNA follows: TGTGCCAGCAGTCCCCACAATATTCTTGAGCCCCAGCATTTT. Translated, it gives CASSPHNILEPQHF.

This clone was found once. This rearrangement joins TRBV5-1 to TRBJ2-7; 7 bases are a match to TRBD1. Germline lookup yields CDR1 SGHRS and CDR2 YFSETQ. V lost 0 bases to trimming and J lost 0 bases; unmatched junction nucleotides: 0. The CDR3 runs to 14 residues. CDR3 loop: CASSLDRGSYEQYF. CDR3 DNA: TGCGCCAGCAGCTTGGACAGGGGCTCCTACGAGCAGTACTTC.

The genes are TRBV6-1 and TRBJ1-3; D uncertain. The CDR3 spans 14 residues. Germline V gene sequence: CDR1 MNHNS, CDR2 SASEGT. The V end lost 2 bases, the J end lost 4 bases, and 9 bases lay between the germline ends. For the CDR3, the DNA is TGTGCCAGCAGTGAACTGGGTCTCGGAAACACCATATATTTT. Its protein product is CASSELGLGNTIYF.

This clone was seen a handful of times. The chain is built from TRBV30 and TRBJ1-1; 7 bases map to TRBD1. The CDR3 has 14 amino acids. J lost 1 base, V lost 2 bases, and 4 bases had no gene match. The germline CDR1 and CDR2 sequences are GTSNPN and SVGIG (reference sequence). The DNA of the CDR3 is TGTGCCTGGAGTACGGGACAGTCGAACACTGAAGCTTTCTTT. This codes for CAWSTGQSNTEAFF. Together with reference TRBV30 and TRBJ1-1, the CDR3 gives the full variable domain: SQTIHQWPATLVQPVGSPLSLECTVEGTSNPNLYWYRQAAGRGLQLLFYSVGIGQISSEVPQNLSASRPQDRQFILSSKKLLLSDSGFYLCAWSTGQSNTEAFFGQGTRLTVV.